This is a list of T cell receptor beta chains from one sample in a study of cytomegalovirus exposure and HLA in healthy donors. Sequenced by immunoSEQ multiplex PCR; TCRdb stores in-frame clones only, minus some. This sample yields 130,000 or so clones, of which around 80% are seen a single time; roughly 1.9% belongs to the top ten. Source material: PBMCs. Every receptor here comes from a woman between 40 and 55 years old in good health and CMV-seronegative. Each CDR3 is given with its conserved first and last residue. The D gene is left open where the match is weak. Size values are once, few and many counts, or a class for expanded clones, and some rows have none.

cdr3_nt cdr3_aa clone_size d_call j_call v_call
TGCGCCAGCAGGGCCGGACTAGCGGGAGTAACAGATACGCAGTATTTT CASRAGLAGVTDTQYF - TRBD2 TRBJ2-3 TRBV5-1
TGTGCCAGCAGCCCGGGACATGGACCCTACGAGCAGTACTTC CASSPGHGPYEQYF - - TRBJ2-7 TRBV5-4
TGTGCCAGTACCCTAATCTACAATGAGCAGTTCTTC CASTLIYNEQFF - - TRBJ2-1 TRBV7-9
TGTGCCAGCAGTCGGACGACAGCCTTCTCCTACGAGCAGTACTTC CASSRTTAFSYEQYF - - TRBJ2-7 TRBV27
TGTGCCGGGCGAAAAGGGACAGACTACCTCAACTATGGCTACACCTTC CAGRKGTDYLNYGYTF - TRBD1 TRBJ1-2 TRBV28
TGTGCCAGCAGTTTATGGAACGGACAGGGTGGCGGCTACACCTTC CASSLWNGQGGGYTF once TRBD1 TRBJ1-2 TRBV28
TGTGCCAGCAGCTTGGGCGGGGATGAGCAGTTCTTC CASSLGGDEQFF few - TRBJ2-1 TRBV5-5
TGTGCCAGCAGCGTAGGAGGGTACTATGGCTACACCTTC CASSVGGYYGYTF - - TRBJ1-2 TRBV9
TGTGCCAGCAGGAGAGGGACAGAGAACACCGGGGAGCTGTTTTTT CASRRGTENTGELFF - TRBD1 TRBJ2-2 TRBV6-5
TGTGCCAGCAGTACCCGACTAGCGAGGGGCACCGGGGAGCTGTTTTTT CASSTRLARGTGELFF - TRBD2 TRBJ2-2 TRBV27
TGTGCCACCAGCGCCCGGGACAGAAGCACAGATACGCAGTATTTT CATSARDRSTDTQYF - TRBD1 TRBJ2-3 TRBV15
TGCAGCTACTCCTCCGGGTCCAACTTCTACGAGCAGTGCTTC CSYSSGSNFYEQCF - - TRBJ2-7 TRBV29-1
TGTGCCAGCAGCTTGGCGTGGACTAGCGGTCGAAAGAACACCGGGGAGCTGTTTTTT CASSLAWTSGRKNTGELFF - TRBD2 TRBJ2-2 TRBV5-6
TGTGCCAGCAGCTTAGGGAAAGGGACTACCTACGAGCAGTACTTC CASSLGKGTTYEQYF - TRBD2 TRBJ2-7 TRBV7-9
TGTGCCAGCAGCTTGGGTGGGCAGTATACGGATGAGCAGTTCTTC CASSLGGQYTDEQFF - - TRBJ2-1 TRBV5-8
TGTGCCAGCAGCCAAGACGGGGGGGAGACCCAGTACTTC CASSQDGGETQYF - TRBD2 TRBJ2-5 TRBV4-2
TGTGCCAGCAGTTCCACGATCTACAGGGACCCAGATACGCAGTATTTT CASSSTIYRDPDTQYF few - TRBJ2-3 TRBV7-2
TGTGCCAGCAGTACACCAGACAGGAACACTGAAGCTTTCTTT CASSTPDRNTEAFF - - TRBJ1-1 TRBV25-1
TGTGCCAGCAGTTACATTGAGGGAGGGTATGGCTACACCTTC CASSYIEGGYGYTF - - TRBJ1-2 TRBV6-6
TGTGCCAGTAGTTCACAACAGAACTCCTACAATGAGCAGTTCTTC CASSSQQNSYNEQFF - - TRBJ2-1 TRBV19
TGTGCCAGCAGTGACGTAGAAGAGGACAGAGAGCAGTTCTTC CASSDVEEDREQFF - - TRBJ2-1 TRBV6-6
TGCGCCAGCAGCCCGACCCCGGGACAGCAAGAGACCCAGTACTTC CASSPTPGQQETQYF - TRBD1 TRBJ2-5 TRBV5-1
TGTGCCAGCAGCGGAGGGGCCGAGCAGTACTTC CASSGGAEQYF - - TRBJ2-7 TRBV11-1
TGCAGCGTTGAAGAGGCTAGAGCCTACAATGAGCAGTTCTTC CSVEEARAYNEQFF few - TRBJ2-1 TRBV29-1
TGTGCCAGCAGCTTAGCGGGAGGGCTCACCGGGGAGCTGTTTTTT CASSLAGGLTGELFF - TRBD2 TRBJ2-2 TRBV7-3
TGCGCCAGCGGACCCGACAGAAACACTGAAGCTTTCTTT CASGPDRNTEAFF few - TRBJ1-1 TRBV4-1
TGTGCCAGTAGGACAACAGGGATTCCCTACGAGCAGTACTTC CASRTTGIPYEQYF - - TRBJ2-7 TRBV19
TGTGCCAGCGCGCCCGGACTAGGGAAAGAGACCCAGTACTTC CASAPGLGKETQYF - TRBD2 TRBJ2-5 TRBV28
TGCGCCAGCAGCTTGGGGGACAGGGGCCACGAGCAGTACTTC CASSLGDRGHEQYF - TRBD1 TRBJ2-7 TRBV5-1
TGTGCCAGCAGCTGGTGGGGGGGCAGGGATGGAACTGAAGCTTTCTTT CASSWWGGRDGTEAFF - - TRBJ1-1 TRBV28
TGTGCCAGCAGTTACACCACCCGGGACAGCTATGGCTACACCTTC CASSYTTRDSYGYTF - TRBD1 TRBJ1-2 TRBV6-5